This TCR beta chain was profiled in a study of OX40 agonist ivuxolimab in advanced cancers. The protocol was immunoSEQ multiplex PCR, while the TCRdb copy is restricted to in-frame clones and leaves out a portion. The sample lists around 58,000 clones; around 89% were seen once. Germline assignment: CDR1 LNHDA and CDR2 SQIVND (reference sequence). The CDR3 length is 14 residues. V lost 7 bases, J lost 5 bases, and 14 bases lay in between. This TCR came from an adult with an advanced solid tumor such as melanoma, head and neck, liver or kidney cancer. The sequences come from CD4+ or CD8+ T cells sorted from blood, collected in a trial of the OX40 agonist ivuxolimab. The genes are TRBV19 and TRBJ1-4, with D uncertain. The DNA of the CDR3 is TGTGCCAGTACCCCGGAGCCCCGAAATGAAAAACTGTTTTTT. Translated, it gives CASTPEPRNEKLFF.